This is a list of T cell receptor beta chains from one sample in a study of cytomegalovirus exposure and HLA in healthy donors. Data came from immunoSEQ multiplex PCR; TCRdb stores just in-frame clones and leaves some out. The table includes more than 85,000 clones, approximately 80% detected once. The sequenced material came from PBMCs. The source of these receptors is a man aged 30 to 45 in good health and CMV-seronegative. CDR3s include the opening cysteine and the closing phenylalanine or tryptophan. D genes are given only for firm matches. Part of the rows lack a size; the others show once, few, many or a class for expanded clones.

clone_size j_call v_call d_call cdr3_aa cdr3_nt
. TRBJ2-1 TRBV21-1 . CASSKYRGWIDEQFF TGTGCCAGCAGCAAATACAGGGGGTGGATAGATGAGCAGTTCTTC
. TRBJ1-1 TRBV19 . CASSIIQGSTEAFF TGTGCCAGTAGTATAATCCAGGGAAGTACTGAAGCTTTCTTT
few TRBJ2-7 TRBV6-1 . CASSASDQGTYEQYF TGTGCCAGCAGTGCATCGGACCAGGGAACCTACGAGCAGTACTTC
. TRBJ1-6 TRBV4-3 . CASSQDLRQSANSPLHF TGCGCCAGCAGCCAAGATTTGCGACAGTCGGCTAATTCACCCCTCCACTTT
. TRBJ2-7 TRBV30 . CAWSARESYEQYF TGTGCCTGGAGTGCCAGGGAATCCTACGAGCAGTACTTC
few TRBJ2-6 TRBV4-3 . CASSQDPPGAGANVLTF TGCGCCAGCAGCCAAGATCCCCCAGGGGCCGGGGCCAACGTCCTGACTTTC
. TRBJ2-7 TRBV18 TRBD1 CASSPETGEYEQYF TGTGCCAGCTCACCAGAGACAGGGGAATACGAGCAGTACTTC
. TRBJ1-5 TRBV4-1 TRBD1 CASSHSRDRGNQPQHF TGCGCCAGCAGCCATAGCCGGGACAGGGGCAATCAGCCCCAGCATTTT
. TRBJ1-3 TRBV7-9 TRBD1 CASSRRRGRDTIYF TGTGCCAGCAGCCGCAGGAGGGGGCGAGACACCATATATTTT
. TRBJ1-1 TRBV10-3 TRBD1 CAISDWDRRNTEAFF TGTGCCATCAGTGACTGGGACAGGAGGAACACTGAAGCTTTCTTT
few TRBJ1-4 TRBV14 . CASSQDWGEKLFF TGTGCCAGCAGCCAAGATTGGGGCGAAAAACTGTTTTTT
. TRBJ2-1 TRBV2 TRBD2 CASSLRTSGDNEQFF TGTGCCAGCAGCCTCCGGACTAGCGGGGACAATGAGCAGTTCTTC
. TRBJ2-5 TRBV29-1 . CSVEVQGPETQYF TGCAGCGTTGAAGTCCAGGGCCCTGAGACCCAGTACTTC
. TRBJ1-1 TRBV29-1 TRBD1 CSVGQGAGGTEAFF TGCAGCGTAGGACAGGGGGCGGGTGGCACTGAAGCTTTCTTT
. TRBJ1-2 TRBV4-1 . CASSQDGRGYGYTF TGCGCCAGCAGCCAAGACGGTAGGGGATATGGCTACACCTTC
. TRBJ2-3 TRBV7-9 TRBD2 CASSETSGRGDTQYF TGTGCCAGCAGCGAGACTAGCGGGAGAGGGGATACGCAGTATTTT
. TRBJ1-5 TRBV7-6 TRBD1 CASSLGLGGTASENQPQHF TGTGCCAGCAGCTTAGGGTTAGGAGGGACAGCCAGCGAGAATCAGCCCCAGCATTTT
. TRBJ2-3 TRBV5-1 . CASSLGLNSLTDTQYF TGCGCCAGCAGCCTTGGACTAAACAGTCTCACAGATACGCAGTATTTT
. TRBJ2-2 TRBV5-6 TRBD1 CATGTGFPGELFF TGTGCCACCGGGACAGGGTTCCCCGGGGAGCTGTTTTTT
. TRBJ2-7 TRBV11-3 TRBD2 CASSLYAGAAYEQYF TGTGCCAGCAGCTTATATGCGGGAGCTGCCTACGAGCAGTACTTC
. TRBJ1-3 TRBV6-5 . CASSSPGNTIYF TGTGCCAGCAGTTCCCCGGGAAACACCATATATTTT
. TRBJ2-7 TRBV5-1 . CASGDWDVAYEQYF TGCGCCAGCGGGGACTGGGACGTCGCCTACGAGCAGTACTTC
. TRBJ2-3 TRBV10-3 . CAISTPRGVRTDTQYF TGTGCCATCAGTACCCCCCGCGGGGTCCGCACAGATACGCAGTATTTT
. TRBJ2-1 TRBV4-2 TRBD2 CASSPYLYGLAGDSWGSYNEQFF TGTGCCAGCAGCCCCTACTTATACGGACTAGCGGGAGATTCGTGGGGGTCCTACAATGAGCAGTTCTTC
once TRBJ2-1 TRBV18 TRBD1 CASSRDRGDDEQFF TGTGCCAGCTCCCGGGACAGGGGGGATGATGAGCAGTTCTTC
few TRBJ2-1 TRBV7-8 . CASSFSNEQFF TGTGCCAGCAGCTTTAGTAATGAGCAGTTCTTC
. TRBJ2-1 TRBV4-1 TRBD2 CASSQDPPSGYNEQFF TGCGCCAGCAGCCAAGATCCGCCTAGCGGATACAATGAGCAGTTCTTC
. TRBJ1-3 TRBV19 TRBD1 CASSMGQVDTIYF TGTGCCAGTAGTATGGGACAGGTGGACACCATATATTTT
few TRBJ1-1 TRBV4-3 TRBD1 CASSGFSQGAFTEAFF TGCGCCAGCAGCGGATTTTCGCAGGGGGCTTTCACTGAAGCTTTCTTT
. TRBJ1-5 TRBV30 . CAWSVRRVLGQPQHF TGTGCCTGGAGTGTACGTCGGGTGTTGGGTCAGCCCCAGCATTTT
. TRBJ2-3 TRBV7-9 . CASSYVPTSTDTQYF TGTGCCAGCAGCTACGTACCCACTAGCACAGATACGCAGTATTTT
few TRBJ2-7 TRBV19 TRBD2 CASSSGLAGAYEQYF TGTGCCAGTAGTTCGGGACTAGCGGGAGCCTACGAGCAGTACTTC
. TRBJ1-1 TRBV28 . CASSDLGGVNTEAFF TGTGCCAGCAGTGACCTAGGGGGAGTGAACACTGAAGCTTTCTTT
. TRBJ1-2 TRBV25-1 . CASSNQGTDGYTF TGTGCCAGCAGTAATCAGGGGACCGATGGCTACACCTTC
. TRBJ1-4 TRBV7-9 . CASSLFNEKLFF TGTGCCAGCAGCCTCTTCAATGAAAAACTGTTTTTT
. TRBJ2-7 TRBV5-1 . CASSGASLRTTYVQQYF TGCGCCAGCAGCGGGGCATCTCTAAGAACCACCTACGTCCAGCAGTACTTC
. TRBJ1-1 TRBV25-1 . CASSAGGARNTEAFF TGTGCCAGCAGTGCGGGGGGCGCCAGGAACACTGAAGCTTTCTTT
. TRBJ2-3 TRBV18 TRBD1 CASSPRGQASADTQYF TGTGCCAGCTCACCCCGAGGACAGGCCAGCGCAGATACGCAGTATTTT
. TRBJ2-3 TRBV2 TRBD2 CASGGRGDTQYF TGTGCCAGCGGGGGGAGGGGAGATACGCAGTATTTT
. TRBJ2-6 TRBV5-5 TRBD1 CASSTDRTGANVLTF TGTGCCAGCAGCACGGACAGGACTGGGGCCAACGTCCTGACTTTC
. TRBJ1-1 TRBV19 . CASSGGQGLTEAFF TGTGCCAGTAGTGGGGGCCAGGGCCTAACTGAAGCTTTCTTT
once TRBJ2-1 TRBV19 . CASSISLASGGRNSYNEQFF TGTGCCAGTAGTATTAGCCTAGCGTCAGGGGGGCGGAACTCCTACAATGAGCAGTTCTTC
. TRBJ2-1 TRBV6-5 TRBD2 CASSYATSGSYNEQFF TGTGCCAGCAGTTACGCAACTAGCGGGTCTTACAATGAGCAGTTCTTC